This passage covers 10 T cell receptor beta chains from one sample sequenced in a study of blood T cell repertoires in COVID-19. Only in-frame clones appear in the TCRdb table, and some are missing; sequencing was by immunoSEQ multiplex PCR. The top ten clones hold around 1.5% of a sample with 150,000 or so clones, around 78% of them seen once. The sequencing input was peripheral blood. The receptors were gathered from a man at least 80 years old with acute or convalescent COVID-19.

CDR3 coding DNA: TGTGCCAGCAGTTTGAGGAAAGAGACCCAGTACTTC. Protein: CASSLRKETQYF. This chain links TRBV27 with TRBJ2-5; D uncertain. Germline values: CDR1 MNHEY, CDR2 SMNVEV (reference sequence). V was clipped by 3 bases and J by 3 bases, with 5 bases between them. The CDR3 consists of 12 residues.

This clone was detected ten times or more. At the DNA level, this CDR3 is encoded by other sequences in the same sample as well. This chain uses TRBV6-1 with TRBJ2-1; 8 bases are shared with TRBD2. Germline loops: CDR1 MNHNS, CDR2 SASEGT. There are 16 residues in the CDR3. Unmatched junction bases numbered 11, after V lost 6 bases and J lost 4 bases. As DNA, the CDR3 is TGTGCCAGCAGCGAACGGGGCGGGGGGACTTACAATGAGCAGTTCTTC. Translated, it gives CASSERGGGTYNEQFF.

The chain joins TRBV3-1 (or the pseudogene TRBV3-2) to TRBJ2-7; D might be TRBD2 (6 bases). CDR3 length: 16 residues. V lost 3 bases and J 6 bases, leaving 21 bases between the germline ends. CDR1 is LGHDT and CDR2 is YNNKEL in the germline V gene (reference sequence). CDR3 loop: CASSQATGTASGEQYF. The CDR3 nucleotides read TGTGCCAGCAGCCAGGCCACCGGGACTGCCTCTGGCGAGCAGTACTTC.

The chain has TRBV7-2 and TRBJ1-6; the D is unclear. The CDR3 runs 14 residues. CDR1 SGHTA and CDR2 FQGNSA come from the germline V gene. The V end lost 3 bases, the J end lost 7 bases, and 10 bases lay between the germline ends. The CDR3 region is CASSFRQQNSPLHF. CDR3 in DNA: TGTGCCAGCAGCTTCAGGCAGCAGAATTCACCCCTCCACTTT.

Comments on this clone: The sample has other DNA sequences that encode this CDR3 too. The chain combines TRBV11-3 with TRBJ2-1, with a weak D call TRBD2 (6 bases). This CDR3 is 14 amino acids long. CDR1 SGHNT and CDR2 YENEEA come from the germline V gene. The V gene lost 4 bases and the J gene lost 3 bases, with 10 bases spanning the gap. This chain's CDR3 is CASSSGGSYNEQFF. In DNA form, the CDR3 reads TGTGCCAGCAGCTCTGGGGGGAGCTACAATGAGCAGTTCTTC.

This rearrangement joins TRBV12-3 or TRBV12-4 to TRBJ2-5; D gene uncertain. The CDR3 is 13 residues long. V was cut by 2 bases and J by 6 bases, with 10 bases left in between. CDR3 bases: TGTGCCAGCAGTTTAAGTGAGCGACAGACCCAGTACTTC. It is translated as CASSLSERQTQYF.

The chain couples TRBV27 to TRBJ1-2; a possible D gene is TRBD1 (5 bases). The CDR3 is 16 amino acids. V was shortened by 7 bases and J by 6 bases, with 24 bases between the two germline ends. Per the germline V gene, CDR1 is MNHEY and CDR2 is SMNVEV (reference sequence). CDR3 in amino acids: CASTKSWGVTHHGYTF. CDR3 DNA: TGTGCCAGCACCAAATCCTGGGGGGTCACCCACCATGGCTACACCTTC.

The genes are TRBV7-2 and TRBJ1-2; maybe TRBD1 (6 bases). There are 14 residues in the CDR3. Trimming pared 4 bases from V and 3 bases from J, leaving 12 bases between. Germline V gene sequence: CDR1 SGHTA, CDR2 FQGNSA. The CDR3 sequence: CASSSGVGYYGYTF. Written as DNA, the CDR3 is TGTGCCAGCAGCTCAGGGGTGGGGTACTATGGCTACACCTTC.

In this sample, this clone turned up a few times. The rearrangement uses TRBV7-9 and TRBJ1-1, with D unclear. Trimming left V 5 bases short and J 3 bases short, with 7 bases between. The CDR3 is made up of 12 amino acids. Germline-derived CDR1 and CDR2 are SEHNR and FQNEAQ (reference sequence). CDR3 DNA sequence: TGTGCCAGCAGCCAGATACACACTGAAGCTTTCTTT. Its translation is CASSQIHTEAFF.

The chain is built from TRBV28 and TRBJ1-2; D remains ambiguous. The CDR3 covers 15 residues. V was shortened by 2 bases and J by 4 bases, with 14 bases between the two germline ends. Germline-derived CDR1 and CDR2 are MDHEN and SYDVKM. The CDR3 is CASSLGGPRGYGYTF. CDR3 sequence (DNA): TGTGCCAGCAGTTTAGGAGGGCCGCGTGGCTATGGCTACACCTTC.